The 32 T cell receptor beta chains below all came from one sample that was sequenced in a study of shared clonotypes between healthy human individuals. Naivety among CD8 cells was defined by CD45RO negativity and positive CCR7 selection, thereby excluding terminally differentiated effector memory CD45RA+ cells. Here immunoSEQ multiplex PCR was the method, and the copy in TCRdb shows in-frame clones only, minus some. This table has roughly 650,000 clones, approximately 96% appearing once. Sequenced material: naive CD8+ T cells sorted from blood. The receptors were gathered from a woman aged 30 to 39 in good health.

The chain joins TRBV7-8 to TRBJ1-4; D unclear. Germline values: CDR1 SGHVS, CDR2 FQNEAQ. The CDR3 covers 13 residues. Trimming took 5 bases from V and 5 from J, leaving 9 bases between them. The CDR3 DNA reads as TGTGCCAGCAGCCCTCGAGCGAATGAAAAACTGTTTTTT. Protein sequence: CASSPRANEKLFF.

With regard to this clone: Additional DNA sequences in this sample encode the identical CDR3. The chain has TRBV9 and TRBJ1-2; D is unresolved. The germline gives CDR1 SGDLS, CDR2 YYNGEE. V lost 7 bases and J lost 4, with 8 bases in between. The CDR3 totals 11 residues. This CDR3 reads CASGGIYGYTF. The CDR3 DNA follows: TGTGCCAGCGGAGGTATCTATGGCTACACCTTC.

The V and J genes are TRBV19 and TRBJ1-2, with no clear D. This CDR3 comprises 15 residues. From germline, CDR1 is LNHDA and CDR2 SQIVND (reference sequence). V shed 1 base and J shed 6 bases, with 15 bases lying between them. CDR3 coding DNA: TGTGCCAGTAGTATAGTGGGCCGGGTGGTGGATGGCTACACCTTC. This encodes CASSIVGRVVDGYTF.

This chain connects TRBV10-3 to TRBJ2-5, with D uncertain. Germline V gene data show CDR1 as ENHRY and CDR2 as SYGVKD. CDR3 length equals 14 residues. The germline V and J ends were trimmed by 2 bases and 3 bases, with 10 bases remaining between them. The CDR3 coding sequence is TGTGCCATCAGTGAGGAAACATTAGAAGAGACCCAGTACTTC. Its translation: CAISEETLEETQYF.

This chain connects TRBV6-1 to TRBJ2-7; 10 nucleotides align to TRBD2. Trimming took 6 bases from V and 3 from J; bases not matched to a gene: 2. The CDR3 spans 13 residues. Germline lookup yields CDR1 MNHNS and CDR2 SASEGT. The CDR3 is CASSASGSYEQYF. For the CDR3, the DNA is TGTGCCAGCAGCGCTAGCGGGAGCTACGAGCAGTACTTC.

J is TRBJ1-1 and V is TRBV6-5, with 11 bases lining up with TRBD1. This CDR3 has 13 residues. The ends lost 0 bases at V and 11 bases at J; junction bases unmatched: 2. Germline V gene data show CDR1 as MNHEY and CDR2 as SVGAGI. For the CDR3, the DNA is TGTGCCAGCAGTTACTCTGGGACAGGGGGTGCTTTCTTT. This translates into CASSYSGTGGAFF.

This chain joins TRBV4-1 and TRBJ2-1; 9 nucleotides line up with TRBD1. CDR3 length: 18 amino acids. The germline V gene encodes CDR1 MGHRA and CDR2 YSYEKL. J was trimmed by 4 bases and V by 0 bases; bases with no gene match: 10. This CDR3 reads CASSQDLEQGARYNEQFF. The CDR3 DNA sequence: TGCGCCAGCAGCCAAGACCTCGAACAGGGGGCGCGATACAATGAGCAGTTCTTC.

In this sample, this clone turned up once. The chain employs TRBV5-4 and TRBJ2-2; 8 bases agree with TRBD1. Germline trimming cut 6 bases from V and 4 bases from J; bases unmatched to any gene: 8. In germline, CDR1 is SGHNT, CDR2 YYREEE (reference sequence). The CDR3 is 15 amino acids. CDR3 DNA sequence: TGTGCCAGCACCGATACAGGGGGAAGCACCGGGGAGCTGTTTTTT. It is translated as CASTDTGGSTGELFF.

The chain links TRBV11-2 to TRBJ1-2; D is uncertain. V was clipped by 7 bases and J by 0 bases, with 12 bases between them. CDR3 size: 14 residues. CDR1 SGHAT and CDR2 FQNNGV come from the germline V gene. The CDR3 DNA follows: TGTGCCAGCACGCCCACTCCAGCTAACTATGGCTACACCTTC. Amino acid sequence: CASTPTPANYGYTF. The full variable domain, with the rest looked up from reference TRBV11-2 and TRBJ1-2, is EAGVAQSPRYKIIEKRQSVAFWCNPISGHATLYWYQQILGQGPKLLIQFQNNGVVDDSQLPKDRFSAERLKGVDSTLKIQPAKLEDSAVYLCASTPTPANYGYTFGSGTRLTVV.

V gene TRBV28 combines with J gene TRBJ1-5; D is unresolved. The length of the CDR3 is 14 residues. Germline CDR1 is MDHEN and CDR2 is SYDVKM. Trimming left V 2 bases short and J 3 bases short, with 8 bases between. CDR3: CASSLEFNNQPQHF. CDR3 coding DNA: TGTGCCAGCAGTTTAGAGTTTAACAATCAGCCCCAGCATTTT. The entire variable domain, with the rest obtained from reference TRBV28 and TRBJ1-5, is as follows: DVKVTQSSRYLVKRTGEKVFLECVQDMDHENMFWYRQDPGLGLRLIYFSYDVKMKEKGDIPEGYSVSREKKERFSLILESASTNQTSMYLCASSLEFNNQPQHFGDGTRLSIL.

This clone has a single count. The V call is TRBV7-8, the J call TRBJ2-3; 9 positions match TRBD1. V was clipped by 5 bases and J by 2 bases; unmatched bases: 5. The length of the CDR3 is 15 residues. CDR1 is SGHVS and CDR2 is FQNEAQ in the germline V gene. The CDR3 here is CASSIGQGLTDTQYF. DNA of the CDR3: TGTGCCAGCAGCATAGGACAGGGGCTCACAGATACGCAGTATTTT.

In the case of this clone: The same CDR3 can be traced to other DNA sequences in this sample. The CDR3 here is CASSLVGENTGELFF. The CDR3 DNA reads as TGTGCCAGCAGCTTAGTCGGGGAAAACACCGGGGAGCTGTTTTTT. The chain recombines TRBV13 with TRBJ2-2; the D gene is possibly TRBD2 (5 bases). There are 15 residues in the CDR3. Germline CDR1 reads PRHDT; CDR2 reads FYEKMQ (reference sequence). V lost 1 base to trimming and J lost 2 bases, with 8 bases between them.

The chain joins TRBV28 to TRBJ2-2; no definite D call. Germline CDR1 is MDHEN and CDR2 is SYDVKM. This CDR3 is 14 amino acids long. The ends were cut back, 1 base at V and 0 bases at J, with 3 bases in the middle. CDR3 region: CASSLFANTGELFF. The CDR3 region has the DNA TGTGCCAGCAGTTTATTCGCGAACACCGGGGAGCTGTTTTTT.

This chain connects TRBV7-9 to TRBJ2-5; no reliable D call. The V end was cut by 7 bases, the J end by 0 bases, with 12 bases between. Per the germline V gene, CDR1 is SEHNR and CDR2 is FQNEAQ (reference sequence). The CDR3 has 14 amino acids. The CDR3 spells CASTPDRDQETQYF. DNA of the CDR3: TGTGCCAGCACCCCGGACCGAGACCAAGAGACCCAGTACTTC.

V gene TRBV5-4 combines with J gene TRBJ2-7, with 9 bases that match TRBD1. The CDR3 is 15 residues long. Germline V gives CDR1 SGHNT, CDR2 YYREEE (reference sequence). The ends lost 5 bases at V and 0 bases at J; junction bases unmatched: 6. Here the CDR3 reads CASSLGTGFSYEQYF. The CDR3 DNA follows: TGTGCCAGCAGTCTCGGGACAGGGTTCTCCTACGAGCAGTACTTC.

The rearrangement links TRBV14 to TRBJ2-1; D is uncertain. The CDR3 is 16 amino acids. The V and J ends lost 0 bases and 3 bases respectively, with 12 bases between them. Looked up from germline, CDR1 is SGHDN and CDR2 is FVKESK. The CDR3 sequence is CASSQDSATRYNEQFF. CDR3 sequence (DNA): TGTGCCAGCAGCCAAGATTCCGCGACCCGCTACAATGAGCAGTTCTTC.

J is TRBJ2-5 and V is TRBV4-1, with TRBD2 identical over 7 bases. The germline V gene has CDR1 MGHRA and CDR2 YSYEKL. Trimming removed 5 bases from V and 2 bases from J; junction bases left unmatched: 8. The CDR3 is 15 residues long. CDR3 sequence: CASSSSRAGQETQYF. In nucleotides, the CDR3 is TGCGCCAGCAGCTCAAGTCGAGCGGGGCAAGAGACCCAGTACTTC.

The chain couples TRBV5-1 to TRBJ2-7; TRBD1 aligns across 7 bases. Germline CDR1 is SGHRS and CDR2 is YFSETQ. V was clipped by 3 bases and J by 1 base; unmatched bases: 7. The CDR3 consists of 15 residues. Written as DNA, the CDR3 is TGCGCCAGCAGCTATTGGGACAGCTATTCCTACGAGCAGTACTTC. Translation gives CASSYWDSYSYEQYF. The whole variable domain, remainder taken from reference TRBV5-1 and TRBJ2-7, is KAGVTQTPRYLIKTRGQQVTLSCSPISGHRSVSWYQQTPGQGLQFLFEYFSETQRNKGNFPGRFSGRQFSNSRSEMNVSTLELGDSALYLCASSYWDSYSYEQYFGPGTRLTVT.

This rearrangement joins TRBV7-8 to TRBJ2-7; no firm D call. V shed 5 bases and J shed 3 bases, with 11 bases lying between them. Germline-derived CDR1 and CDR2 are SGHVS and FQNEAQ. There are 13 residues in the CDR3. The CDR3 bases are TGTGCCAGCAGCGGTGTCGGGCGCTACGAGCAGTACTTC. Translation gives CASSGVGRYEQYF.

This rearrangement joins TRBV6-5 to TRBJ1-1; TRBD1 matches 8 bases. CDR1 is MNHEY and CDR2 is SVGAGI in the germline V gene. V was pared by 2 bases and J by 0 bases, with 2 bases of the junction left unmatched. CDR3 length: 15 residues. CDR3 in amino acids: CASSYGTGLNTEAFF. The CDR3 nucleotides are TGTGCCAGCAGTTACGGGACAGGATTGAACACTGAAGCTTTCTTT.

The chain joins TRBV6-4 to TRBJ2-1; D is undetermined. Trimming removed 5 bases from V and 5 bases from J, with 10 bases in between. This CDR3 contains 13 residues. Germline values: CDR1 MRHNA, CDR2 SNTAGT. The CDR3 sequence is CASSWAANNEQFF. Written as DNA, the CDR3 is TGTGCCAGCAGTTGGGCCGCAAACAATGAGCAGTTCTTC.

The chain links TRBV27 to TRBJ1-1; 7 bases line up with TRBD1. Losses at the gene ends were 6 bases for V and 3 bases for J; bases not matched to a gene: 7. Per germline, CDR1 MNHEY and CDR2 SMNVEV (reference sequence). This CDR3 spans 14 amino acids. CDR3 sequence (DNA): TGTGCCAGCAGCCCCCCGGGACAGCACACTGAAGCTTTCTTT. It translates to CASSPPGQHTEAFF.

The V and J genes are TRBV13 and TRBJ2-1, with D perhaps given as TRBD1 or TRBD2 (5 bases each). The CDR3 has 15 amino acids. Germline CDR1 and CDR2: PRHDT and FYEKMQ (reference sequence). V was pared by 0 bases and J by 1 base, with 7 bases between. CDR3 coding DNA: TGTGCCAGCAGCTTAGGTTGGGGGTCCTACAATGAGCAGTTCTTC. This codes for CASSLGWGSYNEQFF.

The V call is TRBV4-1, the J call TRBJ2-3; TRBD2 aligns across 10 bases. The CDR3 runs 17 residues. Germline lookup yields CDR1 MGHRA and CDR2 YSYEKL. The J segment lost 9 bases and the V segment lost 1 base, leaving 13 bases of the junction unmatched. The CDR3 reads CASSQGLGASGRRTQYF. For the CDR3, the DNA is TGCGCCAGCAGCCAAGGTCTGGGAGCTAGCGGGAGACGGACGCAGTATTTT.

The chain is built from TRBV28 and TRBJ1-2, with 9 positions matching TRBD1. V shed 5 bases, J shed 4 bases, and the junction held 17 bases outside the gene matches. Germline CDR1 MDHEN, CDR2 SYDVKM. This CDR3 is built from 18 residues. CDR3 bases: TGTGCCAGCAGTACTCTAGATTATTCACAGGGGGCCTTCTATGGCTACACCTTC. Protein: CASSTLDYSQGAFYGYTF.

This chain links TRBV10-3 with TRBJ2-7; 9 bases match TRBD1. This CDR3 contains 13 residues. In germline, CDR1 is ENHRY, CDR2 SYGVKD. V was clipped by 8 bases and J by 7 bases; unmatched bases: 9. The CDR3: CAIHEQGAQEQYF. The DNA of the CDR3 is TGTGCCATCCATGAACAGGGGGCGCAAGAGCAGTACTTC.

V gene TRBV7-2 combines with J gene TRBJ2-6, with D hard to call. This CDR3 has 17 residues. The V end lost 1 base, the J end lost 0 bases, and 10 bases lay between the germline ends. Germline CDR1 reads SGHTA; CDR2 reads FQGNSA. CDR3: CASSLGILSSGANVLTF. CDR3 nucleotide sequence: TGTGCCAGCAGCTTAGGCATTCTAAGCTCTGGGGCCAACGTCCTGACTTTC.

This chain connects TRBV30 to TRBJ2-4; 8 positions agree with TRBD2. The V and J ends lost 0 bases and 9 bases, in that order; junction bases with no gene match: 7. Germline CDR1 reads GTSNPN; CDR2 reads SVGIG (reference sequence). CDR3 size: 14 residues. In DNA, the CDR3 is TGTGCCTGGAGTGTAGAAGCGGGAGCGCCCATTCAGTACTTC. As protein: CAWSVEAGAPIQYF.

This chain joins TRBV7-6 and TRBJ2-1; the D is unclear. The V gene's germline CDR1 is SGHVS and CDR2 FNYEAQ. With 2 bases removed from V and 6 bases from J, the gap between germline ends came to 5 bases. CDR3 length: 12 amino acids. Here the CDR3 DNA reads TGTGCCAGCAGCTTATGGGTCAATGAGCAGTTCTTC. It specifies CASSLWVNEQFF.

CDR3 nucleotides: TGTGCCAGCAGTCCGAGTCTTTCTAACTATGGCTACACCTTC. It translates to CASSPSLSNYGYTF. The chain employs TRBV9 and TRBJ1-2, with D unresolved. CDR1 is SGDLS, CDR2 YYNGEE, per germline. The CDR3 runs 14 residues. The V and J ends lost 5 bases and 0 bases respectively, with 11 bases between them.

The V call is TRBV5-8, the J call TRBJ1-5; unclear D gene. CDR1 is SGHTS, CDR2 YDEGEE, per germline. The CDR3 has 11 amino acids. Between the trimmed V and J ends, which lost 6 bases and 0 bases, there was a span of 1 base. The CDR3 loop reads CASNSNQPQHF. CDR3 nucleotide sequence: TGTGCCAGCAATAGCAATCAGCCCCAGCATTTT.

The V gene is TRBV7-7, the J gene TRBJ2-2, with 8 nucleotides matching TRBD2. The CDR3 covers 16 residues. The germline gives CDR1 SSHAT, CDR2 FNYEAQ (reference sequence). V trimming: 7 bases; J trimming: 6 bases; junction bases outside the gene matches: 13. The CDR3 region has the DNA TGTGCCAGCACCCCGGGGCTGGGACTAGGTGCCGGGGAGCTGTTTTTT. This gives the protein CASTPGLGLGAGELFF.